This section outlines one T cell receptor (beta chain) sequence together with its context. Measured with immunoSEQ multiplex PCR; TCRdb has only the in-frame clones, and not every one. The top ten hold about 0.75% of the sample, which has approximately 53,000 clones, roughly 92% seen once. This sample stems from a study of T cell changes during pregnancy in multiple sclerosis. V lost 6 bases to trimming and J lost 0 bases, with 8 bases between them. The V gene's germline CDR1 is MNHNS and CDR2 SASEGT. The CDR3 contains 13 residues. The TCR sequence derives from a female donor with multiple sclerosis, enrolled in a pregnancy study. The source was CD4+ T cells from peripheral blood mononuclear cells, collected in the third trimester of pregnancy. The chain links TRBV6-1 to TRBJ1-1, with D unclear. The CDR3 loop reads CASSKEVNTEAFF. Written as DNA, the CDR3 is TGTGCCAGCAGCAAGGAGGTGAACACTGAAGCTTTCTTT.